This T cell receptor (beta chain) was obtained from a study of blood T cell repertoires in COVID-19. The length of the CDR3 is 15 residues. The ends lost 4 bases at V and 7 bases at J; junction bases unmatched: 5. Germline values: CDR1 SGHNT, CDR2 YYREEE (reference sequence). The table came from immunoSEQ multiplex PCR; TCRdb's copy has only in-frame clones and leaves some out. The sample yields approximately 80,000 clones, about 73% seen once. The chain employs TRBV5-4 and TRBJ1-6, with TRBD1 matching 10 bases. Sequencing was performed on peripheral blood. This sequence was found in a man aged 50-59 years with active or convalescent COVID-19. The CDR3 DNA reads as TGTGCCAGCAGCAGCGACAGGGGGCGGAATTCACCCCTCCACTTT. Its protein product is CASSSDRGRNSPLHF.